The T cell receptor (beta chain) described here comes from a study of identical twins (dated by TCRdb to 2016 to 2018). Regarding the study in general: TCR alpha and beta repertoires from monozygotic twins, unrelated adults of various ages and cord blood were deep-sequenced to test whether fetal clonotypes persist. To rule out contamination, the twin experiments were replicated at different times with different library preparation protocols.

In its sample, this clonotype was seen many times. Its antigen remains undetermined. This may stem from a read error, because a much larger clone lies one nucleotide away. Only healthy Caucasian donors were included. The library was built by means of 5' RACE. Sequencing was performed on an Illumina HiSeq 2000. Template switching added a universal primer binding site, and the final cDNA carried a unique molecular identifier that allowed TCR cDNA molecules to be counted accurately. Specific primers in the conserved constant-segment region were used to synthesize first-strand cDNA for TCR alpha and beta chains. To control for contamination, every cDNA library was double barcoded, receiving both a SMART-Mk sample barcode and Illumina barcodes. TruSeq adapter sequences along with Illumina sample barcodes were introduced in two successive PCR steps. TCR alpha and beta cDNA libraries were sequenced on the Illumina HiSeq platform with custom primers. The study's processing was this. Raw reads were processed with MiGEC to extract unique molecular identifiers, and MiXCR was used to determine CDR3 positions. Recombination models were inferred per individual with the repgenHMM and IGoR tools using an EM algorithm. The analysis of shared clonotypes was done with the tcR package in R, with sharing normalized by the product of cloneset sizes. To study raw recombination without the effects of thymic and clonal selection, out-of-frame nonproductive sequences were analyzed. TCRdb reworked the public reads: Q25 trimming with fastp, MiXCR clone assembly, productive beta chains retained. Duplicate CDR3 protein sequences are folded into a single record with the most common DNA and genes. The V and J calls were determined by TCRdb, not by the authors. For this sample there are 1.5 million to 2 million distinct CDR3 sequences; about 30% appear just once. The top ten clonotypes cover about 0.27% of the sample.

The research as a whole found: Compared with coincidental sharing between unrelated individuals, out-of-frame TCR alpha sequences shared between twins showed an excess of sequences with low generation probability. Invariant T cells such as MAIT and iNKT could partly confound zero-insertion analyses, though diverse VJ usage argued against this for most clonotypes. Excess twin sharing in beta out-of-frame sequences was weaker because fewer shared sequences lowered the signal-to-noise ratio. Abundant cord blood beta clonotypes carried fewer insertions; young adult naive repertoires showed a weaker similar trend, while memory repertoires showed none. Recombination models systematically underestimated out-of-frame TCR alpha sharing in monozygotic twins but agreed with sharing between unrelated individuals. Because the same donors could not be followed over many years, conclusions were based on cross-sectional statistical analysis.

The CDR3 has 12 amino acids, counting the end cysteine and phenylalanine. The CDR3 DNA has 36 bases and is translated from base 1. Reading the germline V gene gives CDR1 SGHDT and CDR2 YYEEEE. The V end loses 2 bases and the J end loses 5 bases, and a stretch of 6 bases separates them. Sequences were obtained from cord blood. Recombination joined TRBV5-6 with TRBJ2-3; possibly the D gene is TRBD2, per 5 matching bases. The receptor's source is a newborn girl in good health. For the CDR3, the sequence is CASSLLVDTQYF. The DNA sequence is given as TGTGCCAGCAGCTTACTAGTAGATACGCAGTATTTT.